This TCR beta chain was identified in a study of neurological immune-mediated disorders. General study points: The multiple sclerosis repertoire cluster showed no association with any clinical or MRI feature. The authors stated that larger cohorts are needed.

Germline lookup yields CDR1 SGHRS and CDR2 YFSETQ. This CDR3 is 14 amino acids long. The V segment lost 0 bases and the J segment 4 bases; nucleotides outside the gene matches: 3. Whenever a sequencing run was performed, it yielded over 200 million TCR-beta sequences from 15-18 subjects. TCRdb called the 5' RACE reads again in MiXCR, with one record for every CDR3 protein. The sample has some 60,000 distinct CDR3 sequences, over 2% seen once. This clonotype appeared many times. Antigen unknown. Libraries used 2 million unsorted PBMCs kept frozen in RNAlater. The sequenced sample consisted of PBMCs. This TCR derives from a man aged 50 or older with multiple sclerosis. The rearrangement uses TRBV5-1 and TRBJ1-1, with 7 bases fitting TRBD1. The DNA of the CDR3 is TGCGCCAGCAGCTTGGGACAGGGCTTCACTGAAGCTTTCTTT. Protein product: CASSLGQGFTEAFF.